This paragraph covers one TCR beta chain sequence. Its antigen is still unknown. With survey level as its setting, the immunoSEQ assay was v3.0. The method was immunoSEQ multiplex PCR; TCRdb's version includes in-frame clones alone and lacks a portion of them. Of roughly 22,000 clones in the sample, roughly 82% are singletons; the top ten hold roughly 2.4%. The CDR3 spans 16 residues. V was clipped by 7 bases and J by 8 bases; unmatched bases: 10. Per germline, CDR1 SNHLY and CDR2 FYNNEI. This sample is drawn from a study of long-term antiretroviral therapy in people with HIV. The study's findings and limits: In HIV, the repertoires covered a tighter span of CDR3 lengths than in controls. Specimens of blood were obtained during about 2003 to 2018, possibly under older ART regimens. An increase in diversity followed ART, yet levels stayed below transplant donor controls.

The gene calls are TRBV2 and TRBJ1-6, with 11 bases identical to TRBD1. The source material was unsorted PBMCs, sampled 3 years after starting antiretroviral therapy. The source is a man aged 50 or older with HIV. For the CDR3, the DNA is TGTGCCAGCACTCAGGACAGGGGGCTGTATGATTCACCCCTCCACTTT. Protein product: CASTQDRGLYDSPLHF.